This passage covers 14 T cell receptor beta chains from one sample sequenced in a study of cytomegalovirus exposure and HLA in healthy donors. Primers included in the PCR were 60 Vbeta and 13 Jbeta primers. Assay used: immunoSEQ multiplex PCR; TCRdb lists only in-frame clones, some missing. Among about 180,000 clones listed, about three quarters were seen once. Sequenced sample: PBMCs. The receptors originated from a man aged 18 to 35 in good health and CMV-seronegative.

This chain links TRBV2 with TRBJ1-3; 9 nucleotides line up with TRBD1. V was clipped by 6 bases and J by 7 bases; unmatched bases: 7. The CDR3 is made up of 14 amino acids. Germline-derived CDR1 and CDR2 are SNHLY and FYNNEI. CDR3 in DNA: TGTGCCAGCAGGGGGGACGGACAGGGGAACACCATATATTTT. This gives the protein CASRGDGQGNTIYF.

This clone was counted a few times. The V and J genes are TRBV30 and TRBJ1-4; no clear D gene. The CDR3 is made up of 13 amino acids. The V end was cut by 3 bases, the J end by 8 bases, with 13 bases between. Per the germline V gene, CDR1 is GTSNPN and CDR2 is SVGIG (reference sequence). The CDR3 sequence is CAWRPSGSEKLFF. The DNA for the CDR3 is TGTGCCTGGAGGCCTTCCGGTAGCGAAAAACTGTTTTTT. The full variable domain, with the rest looked up from reference TRBV30 and TRBJ1-4, is SQTIHQWPATLVQPVGSPLSLECTVEGTSNPNLYWYRQAAGRGLQLLFYSVGIGQISSEVPQNLSASRPQDRQFILSSKKLLLSDSGFYLCAWRPSGSEKLFFGSGTQLSVL.

This chain uses TRBV7-6 with TRBJ1-6; D gene unclear. The ends were cut back, 3 bases at V and 7 bases at J, with 10 bases in the middle. This CDR3 spans 14 amino acids. Germline CDR1 reads SGHVS; CDR2 reads FNYEAQ. The CDR3 protein is CASSLVGGNSPLHF. The CDR3 DNA reads as TGTGCCAGCAGCTTGGTCGGAGGGAATTCACCCCTCCACTTT.

The J gene is TRBJ1-3, the V gene TRBV27, with 11 bases fitting TRBD2. The DNA matches TRBJ2-2 better at its end, which makes the J call doubtful. There are 20 residues in the CDR3. Germline V gene sequence: CDR1 MNHEY, CDR2 SMNVEV (reference sequence). The CDR3, as DNA: TGTGCCAGCAGTTTATCGATTCCTAGCGGGAGGATCGCGAACACCGGGGAGCTGTTTTTT. It specifies CASSLSIPSGRIANTGELFF.

The CDR3 coding sequence is TGCAGCGTTGAAGATCTTTTTGGCAGGAACACTGAAGCTTTCTTT. Translating gives CSVEDLFGRNTEAFF. V gene TRBV29-1 combines with J gene TRBJ1-1; no firm D call. Germline CDR1 is SQVTM and CDR2 is ANQGSEA. The CDR3 runs to 15 residues. V shed 0 bases and J shed 1 base, with 12 bases lying between them. The whole variable domain, filled in from reference TRBV29-1 and TRBJ1-1, reads SAVISQKPSRDICQRGTSLTIQCQVDSQVTMMFWYRQQPGQSLTLIATANQGSEATYESGFVIDKFPISRPNLTFSTLTVSNMSPEDSSIYLCSVEDLFGRNTEAFFGQGTRLTVV.

In its sample, this clone was seen a few times. The identical CDR3 is also encoded by other nucleotide sequences in the sample. The CDR3 protein is CASSFRGGEQYF. For the CDR3, the DNA is TGTGCCAGCAGTTTTCGAGGGGGCGAGCAGTACTTC. This rearrangement joins TRBV28 to TRBJ2-7; D may be TRBD1 (6 bases). Trimming took 3 bases from V and 6 from J, leaving 9 bases between them. The CDR3 is 12 residues long. In germline, CDR1 is MDHEN, CDR2 SYDVKM.

Written as DNA, the CDR3 is TGTGCCAGCAGTGTCGAGGGGACTCCGGGGCAGCCCCAGCATTTT. It encodes CASSVEGTPGQPQHF. The chain uses TRBV6-4 and TRBJ1-5, with a possible D match to TRBD1 (5 bases). This CDR3 is 15 amino acids long. V was cut by 4 bases and J by 7 bases, with 17 bases left in between. Looked up from germline, CDR1 is MRHNA and CDR2 is SNTAGT.

A single count supports this clone. The rearrangement links TRBV5-1 to TRBJ1-1; D unresolved. Between the trimmed V and J ends, which lost 0 bases and 4 bases, there was a span of 7 bases. This CDR3 has 13 residues. Germline CDR1 and CDR2: SGHRS and YFSETQ. The CDR3 region has the DNA TGCGCCAGCAGCTTGGGAGGGATCACTGAAGCTTTCTTT. Its translation is CASSLGGITEAFF. Filled out from reference TRBV5-1 and TRBJ1-1, the complete variable domain reads KAGVTQTPRYLIKTRGQQVTLSCSPISGHRSVSWYQQTPGQGLQFLFEYFSETQRNKGNFPGRFSGRQFSNSRSEMNVSTLELGDSALYLCASSLGGITEAFFGQGTRLTVV.

This chain links TRBV15 with TRBJ1-5; D ambiguous. This CDR3 spans 16 amino acids. V lost 1 base and J lost 2, with 12 bases in between. Germline values: CDR1 LNHNV, CDR2 YYDKDF (reference sequence). In nucleotides, the CDR3 is TGTGCCACCAGCAGAGGATCGGGTTCCCGCAATCAGCCCCAGCATTTT. Translating gives CATSRGSGSRNQPQHF. The full variable domain, its missing parts supplied by reference TRBV15 and TRBJ1-5, is DAMVIQNPRYQVTQFGKPVTLSCSQTLNHNVMYWYQQKSSQAPKLLFHYYDKDFNNEADTPDNFQSRRPNTSFCFLDIRSPGLGDTAMYLCATSRGSGSRNQPQHFGDGTRLSIL.

The chain links TRBV28 to TRBJ1-1, with 7 bases identical to TRBD1. V shed 5 bases and J 4 bases; nucleotides not matched to a gene: 7. Germline CDR1 and CDR2: MDHEN and SYDVKM. The length of the CDR3 is 14 residues. The CDR3 loop reads CASSPGQVVTEAFF. Here the CDR3 DNA reads TGTGCCAGCAGTCCAGGACAGGTTGTCACTGAAGCTTTCTTT.

This clone is a singleton in its sample. V usage is TRBV11-1 and J usage is TRBJ1-1; a possible D gene is TRBD1 (6 bases). Trimming shortened V by 1 base and J by 1 base, and 7 bases separated the two germline ends. The CDR3 extends over 14 amino acids. Germline V gene lookup returns CDR1 SGHAT and CDR2 FQDESV (reference sequence). The CDR3 reads CASSLGRGNTEAFF. For the CDR3, the DNA is TGTGCCAGCAGCTTAGGCAGGGGGAACACTGAAGCTTTCTTT.

This chain uses TRBV2 with TRBJ2-5; D is possibly TRBD1 (6 bases). The ends were cut back, 9 bases at V and 7 bases at J, with 15 bases in the middle. Germline V gives CDR1 SNHLY, CDR2 FYNNEI. This CDR3 comprises 12 residues. The CDR3 coding sequence is TGTGCCAGGAGGACAGTCCGGGGGACCCAGTACTTC. This sequence encodes CARRTVRGTQYF.

The rearrangement joins TRBV27 to TRBJ1-1; TRBD1 is a possible D gene (6 bases). Trimming took 2 bases from V and 7 from J, leaving 17 bases between them. The CDR3 contains 15 residues. Germline V CDR1 and CDR2: MNHEY, SMNVEV (reference sequence). CDR3 protein: CASSLEATGMGEAFF. CDR3 coding DNA: TGTGCCAGCAGTTTAGAGGCGACAGGAATGGGTGAAGCTTTCTTT.

This clone was detected once. The chain recombines TRBV5-1 with TRBJ2-1; tentative D call: TRBD2 (6 bases). The length of the CDR3 is 16 residues. V lost 0 bases and J lost 4, with 14 bases in between. Germline assignment: CDR1 SGHRS and CDR2 YFSETQ. The CDR3 nucleotides read TGCGCCAGCAGCTTGGAGAGCTCGCGGGGATACAATGAGCAGTTCTTC. It is translated as CASSLESSRGYNEQFF.